This TCR beta chain is from a study of PD-1 blockade in classical Hodgkin lymphoma. General study points: When set against healthy donors, newly diagnosed patients were reported to show lower baseline TCR diversity.

TCRdb's table, derived via immunoSEQ multiplex PCR, lists solely in-frame clones and lacks some. The sample contains roughly 13,000 clones, about 86% of which appear only once. The time point was: cycle 4 day 1 (C4D1), after 6 weeks of nivolumab. Each and every patient relapsed after autologous stem cell transplantation, and patients got differing brentuximab vedotin exposure. Thawed PBMCs yielded CD4+ T cells through magnetic negative selection. On this clone itself: What it recognizes is unknown.

The TCR was taken from a human donor with classical Hodgkin lymphoma. Material: CD4+ T cells from blood, obtained before the fourth cycle of nivolumab.

CDR3 residues: CASTWTSGSYEQYF. CDR3 nucleotides: TGTGCCAGCACCTGGACTAGCGGGAGCTACGAGCAGTACTTC. V gene TRBV6-6 combines with J gene TRBJ2-7; 13 positions match TRBD2. Germline CDR1 reads MNHNY; CDR2 reads SVGAGI (reference sequence). The CDR3 extends over 14 amino acids. Trimming at V came to 7 bases and at J to 3 bases, leaving 3 bases not matched to a gene.